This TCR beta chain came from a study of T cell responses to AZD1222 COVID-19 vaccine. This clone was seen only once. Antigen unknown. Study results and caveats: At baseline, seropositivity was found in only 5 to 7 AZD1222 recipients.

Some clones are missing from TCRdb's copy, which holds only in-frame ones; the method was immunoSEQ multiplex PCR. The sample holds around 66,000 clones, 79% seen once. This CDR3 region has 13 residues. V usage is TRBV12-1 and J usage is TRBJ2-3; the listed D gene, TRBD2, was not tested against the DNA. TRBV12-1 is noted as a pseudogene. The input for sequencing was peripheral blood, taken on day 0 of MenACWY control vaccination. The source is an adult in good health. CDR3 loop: CASSHLGRDTQYF. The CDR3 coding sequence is TGTGCCAGCAGCCACCTAGGTAGGGATACGCAGTATTTT.